Following are 8 T cell receptor beta chains from one sample sequenced in a study of CD8 T cells in Susac syndrome. Reverse transcription of roughly 0.5 to 1 ug RNA used random hexamers. In TCRdb, the immunoSEQ multiplex PCR reads were re-called with MiXCR into one record per CDR3 protein. The data show about 210,000 distinct CDR3 sequences, 85% to 95% seen once. The sample comprised CD4+ T cells from PBMCs. These receptors came from a human donor in good health.

The chain combines TRBV7-9 with TRBJ2-3; D remains ambiguous. The germline CDR1 and CDR2 sequences are SEHNR and FQNEAQ (reference sequence). V lost 1 base and J 10 bases, leaving 9 bases between the germline ends. The length of the CDR3 is 12 residues. The CDR3 sequence: CASSLESWAQYF. Written as DNA, the CDR3 is TGTGCCAGCAGCTTAGAGTCTTGGGCGCAGTATTTT.

The chain joins TRBV10-3 to TRBJ2-7, with 7 bases identical to TRBD1. With V trimmed by 6 bases and J by 6 bases, 8 bases remained unmatched. The CDR3 is made up of 13 amino acids. Per germline, CDR1 ENHRY and CDR2 SYGVKD. CDR3 amino acids: CAISRDSTGEQYV. The DNA for the CDR3 is TGTGCCATCAGCAGGGACAGTACCGGCGAGCAGTACGTC.

This chain joins TRBV3-1 and TRBJ2-1; 14 bases match TRBD2. The J segment lost 1 base and the V segment lost 4 bases, leaving 3 bases of the junction unmatched. This CDR3 comprises 17 residues. CDR1 is LGHDT and CDR2 is YNNKEL in the germline V gene (reference sequence). DNA for the CDR3: TGTGCCAGCAGCCCCAGACTAGCGGGAGGGTCCTACAATGAGCAGTTCTTC. Amino acids: CASSPRLAGGSYNEQFF.

This chain links TRBV7-3 with TRBJ2-5; D might be TRBD2 (6 bases). The germline CDR1 and CDR2 sequences are SGHTA and FQGTGA. V shed 4 bases and J shed 2 bases, with 14 bases lying between them. The CDR3 is 15 amino acids. The CDR3 protein is CASSSAPEGQETQYF. CDR3 in DNA: TGTGCCAGCAGCTCCGCCCCGGAGGGGCAAGAGACCCAGTACTTC.

V gene TRBV20-1 combines with J gene TRBJ2-5; D gene ambiguous. Germline CDR1 is DFQATT and CDR2 is SNEGSKA (reference sequence). This CDR3 has 15 amino acids. Trimming pared 0 bases from V and 5 bases from J, leaving 16 bases between. For the CDR3, the DNA is TGCAGTGCTAGAGATCGTTCGACCGGTGGGGAGACCCAGTACTTC. This encodes CSARDRSTGGETQYF.

J is TRBJ2-3 and V is TRBV14; 7 nucleotides line up with TRBD1. CDR3 length: 15 residues. V gave up 4 bases and J gave up 1 base; unmatched junction bases: 5. CDR1 and CDR2 (germline): SGHDN, FVKESK. The chain's CDR3 is CASSRPGTGTDTQYF. The CDR3 DNA reads as TGTGCCAGCAGCCGCCCCGGGACAGGCACAGATACGCAGTATTTT.

The J gene is TRBJ1-4, the V gene TRBV28; D remains unclear. Germline V gene sequence: CDR1 MDHEN, CDR2 SYDVKM. The V gene lost 2 bases and the J gene lost 8 bases, with 6 bases spanning the gap. This CDR3 has 12 amino acids. Written as DNA, the CDR3 is TGTGCCAGCAGTTTAGTGCAGGAAAAACTGTTTTTT. It codes for CASSLVQEKLFF.

The chain carries TRBV20-1 and TRBJ2-1; D is unresolved. The germline V and J ends were trimmed by 5 bases and 8 bases, with 13 bases remaining between them. CDR3 length equals 12 residues. Germline values: CDR1 DFQATT, CDR2 SNEGSKA (reference sequence). CDR3 residues: CSASRSTDEQFF. CDR3 DNA sequence: TGCAGTGCTTCACGATCTACGGATGAGCAGTTCTTC.